The rows below give T cell receptor beta chains drawn from one sample of a study of blood T cell repertoires in COVID-19. Assay: immunoSEQ multiplex PCR; the TCRdb copy retains only in-frame clones and omits some. Altogether fewer than 250,000 clones are present, around 81% being singletons, with the ten largest covering about 6.3%. Sequencing input: peripheral blood. The receptors derive from an older woman with active or convalescent COVID-19. Both conserved end residues are part of each CDR3. Fields, in order: D gene, CDR3 length, clone size, J gene, V gene, CDR3 protein, CDR3 DNA. A D gene is named only where the DNA matches it firmly. The size field is filled for only some rows; it gives once, few, many or a size class.

d_call: .; cdr3_length: 14; clone_size: .; j_call: TRBJ1-1; v_call: TRBV4-2; cdr3_aa: CASSEGLRDTEAFF; cdr3_nt: TGTGCCAGCAGCGAGGGCCTCCGGGACACTGAAGCTTTCTTT
d_call: .; cdr3_length: 13; clone_size: few; j_call: TRBJ1-1; v_call: TRBV12-3/TRBV12-4; cdr3_aa: CASSLAANTEAFF; cdr3_nt: TGTGCCAGCAGTTTAGCAGCGAACACTGAAGCTTTCTTT
d_call: .; cdr3_length: 17; clone_size: .; j_call: TRBJ2-3; v_call: TRBV5-1; cdr3_aa: CASSLSRQVPSTDTQYF; cdr3_nt: TGCGCCAGCAGCTTGAGTAGGCAGGTACCTAGCACAGATACGCAGTATTTT
d_call: TRBD2; cdr3_length: 20; clone_size: few; j_call: TRBJ2-4; v_call: TRBV24-1; cdr3_aa: CATSDSTSGTPARAKNIQYF; cdr3_nt: TGTGCCACCAGTGATTCGACTAGCGGGACTCCGGCCAGAGCCAAAAACATTCAGTACTTC
d_call: .; cdr3_length: 17; clone_size: few; j_call: TRBJ2-7; v_call: TRBV12-5; cdr3_aa: CASGLVLGQSTSYEQYF; cdr3_nt: TGTGCTAGTGGTTTGGTACTTGGGCAGAGCACCTCCTACGAGCAGTACTTC
d_call: .; cdr3_length: 14; clone_size: .; j_call: TRBJ1-2; v_call: TRBV7-9; cdr3_aa: CASSLDSLNYGYTF; cdr3_nt: TGTGCCAGCAGCTTGGACAGCCTCAACTATGGCTACACCTTC
d_call: TRBD2; cdr3_length: 17; clone_size: .; j_call: TRBJ2-3; v_call: TRBV2; cdr3_aa: CASSESLAGAQRDTQYF; cdr3_nt: TGTGCCAGCAGTGAAAGTCTAGCGGGGGCCCAGCGGGATACGCAGTATTTT
d_call: .; cdr3_length: 13; clone_size: .; j_call: TRBJ2-3; v_call: TRBV7-2; cdr3_aa: CASSLALPGTQYF; cdr3_nt: TGTGCCAGCAGCTTAGCGCTGCCCGGTACGCAGTATTTT
d_call: .; cdr3_length: 15; clone_size: few; j_call: TRBJ1-4; v_call: TRBV6-5; cdr3_aa: CASSSDSGTNEKLFF; cdr3_nt: TGTGCCAGCAGTTCCGACAGTGGAACTAATGAAAAACTGTTTTTT
d_call: .; cdr3_length: 13; clone_size: .; j_call: TRBJ1-5; v_call: TRBV29-1; cdr3_aa: CSVGDRGNQPQHF; cdr3_nt: TGCAGCGTTGGGGATAGGGGTAATCAGCCCCAGCATTTT
d_call: TRBD1; cdr3_length: 18; clone_size: .; j_call: TRBJ2-5; v_call: TRBV15; cdr3_aa: CATSRALSGQGGRETQYF; cdr3_nt: TGTGCCACCAGCAGAGCCTTATCGGGACAGGGAGGGCGAGAGACCCAGTACTTC
d_call: TRBD2; cdr3_length: 17; clone_size: .; j_call: TRBJ2-2; v_call: TRBV7-2; cdr3_aa: CASSPNSGGAGTGELFF; cdr3_nt: TGTGCCAGCAGCCCCAATAGCGGGGGGGCCGGCACCGGGGAGCTGTTTTTT
d_call: .; cdr3_length: 15; clone_size: .; j_call: TRBJ2-1; v_call: TRBV7-9; cdr3_aa: CASSFRPGEHNEQFF; cdr3_nt: TGTGCCAGCAGCTTTCGTCCCGGAGAACACAATGAGCAGTTCTTC